These 16 T cell receptor beta chains were all obtained from the same sample, sequenced in a study of cytomegalovirus exposure and HLA in healthy donors. Vbeta (60) and Jbeta (13) primers were used in the PCR. The protocol was immunoSEQ multiplex PCR, while the TCRdb copy is restricted to in-frame clones and leaves out a portion. In the table there are about 150,000 clones, roughly 79% of which are singletons. Sequencing was done on a sample of PBMCs. The receptors come from a male donor in good health and CMV-seronegative.

The rearrangement links TRBV5-1 to TRBJ2-6, with 7 bases aligning to TRBD1. The CDR3 runs to 15 residues. The trim removed 4 bases at V and 2 bases at J, leaving 3 bases unmatched. Germline CDR1 reads SGHRS; CDR2 reads YFSETQ. The CDR3 loop is CASSEQGAGANVLTF. The CDR3 DNA is TGCGCCAGCAGCGAGCAGGGGGCTGGGGCCAACGTCCTGACTTTC.

The chain uses TRBV6-5 and TRBJ1-1, with 11 bases fitting TRBD1. CDR1 and CDR2 (germline): MNHEY, SVGAGI. The CDR3 is made up of 16 amino acids. The V gene end was trimmed by 4 bases and the J gene end by 4 bases; junction bases not matched to a gene: 8. In DNA form, the CDR3 reads TGTGCCAGCAGTTCACCAAGGACAGGGGGCGGCACTGAAGCTTTCTTT. It specifies CASSSPRTGGGTEAFF.

Worth noting for this clone: Other DNA sequences in the same sample also yield this CDR3. The chain couples TRBV2 to TRBJ2-5; no clear D gene. The CDR3 runs 11 residues. Per germline, CDR1 SNHLY and CDR2 FYNNEI. The V end was cut by 6 bases, the J end by 2 bases, with 4 bases between. The CDR3 is CASSPQETQYF. The CDR3 DNA is TGTGCCAGCAGCCCTCAAGAGACCCAGTACTTC.

In this sample, this clone turned up once. Here the CDR3 reads CASSLWLAGGLLNTDTQYF. The CDR3 DNA follows: TGTGCCAGCAGTTTATGGCTAGCGGGCGGGTTGTTAAACACAGATACGCAGTATTTT. The chain carries TRBV27 and TRBJ2-3; 8 positions match TRBD2. Trimming took 1 base from V and 2 from J; bases not matched to a gene: 14. This CDR3 contains 19 residues. The germline CDR1 and CDR2 sequences are MNHEY and SMNVEV (reference sequence).

V usage is TRBV5-1 and J usage is TRBJ1-1; 10 bases fit TRBD1. This CDR3 has 16 residues. After removal of 4 bases from V and 4 bases from J, the junction contained 10 bases not matched to a gene. Per germline, CDR1 SGHRS and CDR2 YFSETQ. CDR3 bases: TGCGCCAGCAGCCTTCCGGGACAGGGGTCGGGCACTGAAGCTTTCTTT. Translating it yields CASSLPGQGSGTEAFF.

This clone was recorded a few times. The CDR3 sequence is CASSSGTTNTEAFF. The CDR3 DNA follows: TGTGCCAGCAGCTCCGGGACAACGAACACTGAAGCTTTCTTT. The rearrangement uses TRBV7-3 and TRBJ1-1; tentatively, D is TRBD1 (6 bases). The CDR3 consists of 14 residues. Trimming left V 4 bases short and J 1 base short, with 10 bases between. Germline CDR1 reads SGHTA; CDR2 reads FQGTGA.

The CDR3 DNA reads as TGTGCCAGCAGTGAAGCGCTCAAACGAGATTACGAGCAGTACTTC. This encodes CASSEALKRDYEQYF. The chain is built from TRBV6-1 and TRBJ2-7, with unresolved D. CDR3 size: 15 residues. The germline CDR1 and CDR2 sequences are MNHNS and SASEGT. Trimming left V 0 bases short and J 4 bases short, with 13 bases between.

CDR3 DNA: TGTGCCAGCAGTGAAGGGACAGGGGGAGGAGAGACTGAAGCTTTCTTT. Translating gives CASSEGTGGGETEAFF. The chain joins TRBV2 to TRBJ1-1; 10 bases map to TRBD1. J gave up 5 bases and V 1 base, and 7 bases lay outside the gene matches. CDR1 SNHLY and CDR2 FYNNEI come from the germline V gene. This CDR3 comprises 16 residues.

The V gene is TRBV7-2, the J gene TRBJ2-7, with 7 bases identical to TRBD1. V was clipped by 5 bases and J by 3 bases; unmatched bases: 10. Germline V gene lookup returns CDR1 SGHTA and CDR2 FQGNSA. The CDR3 totals 15 residues. The DNA of the CDR3 is TGTGCCAGCAGCCAACAACAGGGGTCGTTCTACGAGCAGTACTTC. Translated: CASSQQQGSFYEQYF. Drawing the rest from reference TRBV7-2 and TRBJ2-7, the complete variable domain is GAGVSQSPSNKVTEKGKDVELRCDPISGHTALYWYRQSLGQGLEFLIYFQGNSAPDKSGLPSDRFSAERTGGSVSTLTIQRTQQEDSAVYLCASSQQQGSFYEQYFGPGTRLTVT.

The CDR3 sequence: CASSPSGWSEKLFF. CDR3 sequence (DNA): TGTGCCAGTAGTCCTTCGGGGTGGAGTGAAAAACTGTTTTTT. The chain uses TRBV19 and TRBJ1-4; D is unresolved. The germline gives CDR1 LNHDA, CDR2 SQIVND (reference sequence). Trimming took 5 bases from V and 7 from J, leaving 14 bases between them. The CDR3 is 14 amino acids.

This clone has only one observation. The V gene is TRBV6-5, the J gene TRBJ2-5; D remains ambiguous. The tail of the sequence fits TRBJ2-7 better, so the J call may be wrong. The CDR3 is 11 amino acids. Germline CDR1 is MNHEY and CDR2 is SVGAGI. The CDR3 protein is CASSYGPEQYF. The CDR3 DNA follows: TGTGCCAGCAGTTACGGGCCCGAGCAGTACTTC.

V usage is TRBV30 and J usage is TRBJ2-3; 9 bases match TRBD1. V shed 2 bases, J shed 7 bases, and the junction held 7 bases outside the gene matches. Germline-derived CDR1 and CDR2 are GTSNPN and SVGIG (reference sequence). There are 14 residues in the CDR3. As DNA, the CDR3 is TGTGCCTGGAGTCCCGGACAGGGGACAAATACGCAGTATTTT. Its translation: CAWSPGQGTNTQYF.

On this clone: The junction and the germline gene differ at one end; a read error may be behind it. The chain is built from TRBV9 and TRBJ2-5; the match to TRBD2 covers 11 bases. The length of the CDR3 is 16 residues. The germline V gene encodes CDR1 SGDLS and CDR2 YYNGEE. CDR3 protein: CASSAGTSGVQGTQYF. The CDR3 nucleotides are TGTGCCAGCAGCGCTGGGACTAGCGGAGTGCAAGGGACCCAGTACTTC.

The gene calls are TRBV5-1 and TRBJ2-7, with D tentatively TRBD2 (5 bases). V shed 0 bases and J shed 0 bases, with 7 bases lying between them. Germline V gene lookup returns CDR1 SGHRS and CDR2 YFSETQ. The CDR3 length is 14 residues. CDR3 DNA sequence: TGCGCCAGCAGCTTGGGGACTCCCTCCTACGAGCAGTACTTC. Protein product: CASSLGTPSYEQYF. The full variable domain, completed using reference TRBV5-1 and TRBJ2-7, is KAGVTQTPRYLIKTRGQQVTLSCSPISGHRSVSWYQQTPGQGLQFLFEYFSETQRNKGNFPGRFSGRQFSNSRSEMNVSTLELGDSALYLCASSLGTPSYEQYFGPGTRLTVT.

This sequence joins TRBV30 and TRBJ2-3; 7 bases line up with TRBD2. V lost 0 bases, J lost 6 bases, and 6 bases stayed unmatched. Germline CDR1 and CDR2: GTSNPN and SVGIG (reference sequence). This CDR3 spans 14 amino acids. The CDR3 DNA reads as TGTGCCTGGAGTGTGCTAGCGGTTGACGATACGCAGTATTTT. Its protein is CAWSVLAVDDTQYF.

The V and J genes are TRBV6-1 and TRBJ1-5; 8 bases are shared with TRBD1. Germline CDR1 and CDR2: MNHNS and SASEGT. The V and J ends lost 2 bases and 3 bases, in that order; junction bases with no gene match: 9. This CDR3 has 17 amino acids. CDR3 nucleotide sequence: TGTGCCAGCAGTGAAATTCAGGGGGCGTATGTCAATCAGCCCCAGCATTTT. It codes for CASSEIQGAYVNQPQHF.